The next 2 T cell receptor beta chains were all read from a single sample in a study of T cell responses to AZD1222 COVID-19 vaccine. Sequenced by immunoSEQ multiplex PCR; TCRdb stores in-frame clones only, minus some. This sample has some 99,000 clones; around 90% occur once, and the top ten carry roughly 5.3%. Sequenced material: peripheral blood, taken on day 0 of AZD1222 vaccination. The receptor set was obtained from an adult in good health.

This clone was seen more than once but under ten times. Distinct nucleotide sequences in the sample also encode this CDR3. This chain uses TRBV9 with TRBJ1-2; D is undetermined. V was shortened by 3 bases and J by 0 bases, with 3 bases between the two germline ends. The CDR3 runs 12 residues. Germline CDR1 and CDR2: SGDLS and YYNGEE. This chain's CDR3 is CASSGANYGYTF. The CDR3 DNA is TGTGCCAGCAGCGGCGCTAACTATGGCTACACCTTC. The whole variable domain, remainder taken from reference TRBV9 and TRBJ1-2, is DSGVTQTPKHLITATGQRVTLRCSPRSGDLSVYWYQQSLDQGLQFLIQYYNGEERAKGNILERFSAQQFPDLHSELNLSSLELGDSALYFCASSGANYGYTFGSGTRLTVV.

The rearrangement uses TRBV4-2 and TRBJ2-2; D not certain. The CDR3 consists of 14 residues. Between the trimmed V and J ends, which lost 4 bases and 6 bases, there was a span of 12 bases. Germline CDR1 is LGHNA and CDR2 is YNFKEQ. CDR3 in DNA: TGTGCCAGCAGCCCCAATAGAGGCTCCGGGGAGCTGTTTTTT. This gives the protein CASSPNRGSGELFF.